These 8 T cell receptor beta chains were all obtained from the same sample, sequenced in a study of T cell repertoires in cytomegalovirus infection. TCRdb called the reads again in MiXCR, with one record for every CDR3 protein. The data hold 250,000 to 400,000 distinct CDR3 sequences, with roughly 25% observed a single time. No antigen has been assigned to these receptors. Sequencing was performed on cultured PBMCs, taken from culture after CMV antigen stimulation. Receptors originate from a human donor in good health (CMV status not recorded). Some clones in this sample may be carry-over from other donors' samples.

The chain uses TRBV28 and TRBJ2-7; possibly TRBD1 or TRBD2 for D (5 bases each). The CDR3 contains 17 residues. In germline, CDR1 is MDHEN, CDR2 SYDVKM. Trimming shortened V by 3 bases and J by 0 bases, and 18 bases separated the two germline ends. Written as DNA, the CDR3 is TGTGCCAGCAGTTTCCGGCCCCGGGGCGCAAACTCCTACGAGCAGTACTTC. Protein sequence: CASSFRPRGANSYEQYF.

This clonotype was seen repeatedly, ten times or more. The chain joins TRBV7-2 to TRBJ2-5; D is uncertain. The CDR3 totals 13 residues. V dropped 2 bases and J dropped 1 base, with 5 bases sitting between them. Germline V gene lookup returns CDR1 SGHTA and CDR2 FQGNSA. The CDR3 protein is CASSLIAQETQYF. CDR3 coding DNA: TGTGCCAGCAGCTTAATCGCCCAAGAGACCCAGTACTTC.

The chain carries TRBV6-2 or TRBV6-3 and TRBJ2-2; D gene unclear. CDR3 length equals 13 residues. Germline V gives CDR1 MNHEY, CDR2 SVGEGT. V was pared by 4 bases and J by 8 bases, with 11 bases between. CDR3: CASSFKIAGELFF. The CDR3 bases are TGTGCCAGCAGTTTCAAGATTGCGGGGGAGCTGTTTTTT.

This clonotype turned up a few times. V usage is TRBV6-2 or TRBV6-3 and J usage is TRBJ1-2; 8 nucleotides match TRBD1. V dropped 6 bases and J dropped 2; count of bases not matched to a gene: 8. The CDR3 extends over 15 amino acids. CDR1 is MNHEY, CDR2 SVGEGT, per germline. CDR3 protein: CASRRTGRDNYGYTF. CDR3 in DNA: TGTGCCAGCAGGCGGACAGGGAGGGACAACTATGGCTACACCTTC.

This clonotype was recorded a few times. This chain links TRBV7-2 with TRBJ1-4; D is ambiguous. Germline V gives CDR1 SGHTA, CDR2 FQGNSA. Trimming removed 1 base at V and 0 bases at J, with 9 bases between. The CDR3 is 16 residues long. CDR3 in DNA: TGTGCCAGCAGCTTAGTAGTTCCCGCAACTAATGAAAAACTGTTTTTT. Amino acids: CASSLVVPATNEKLFF.

This clonotype appeared a few times. CDR3: CASSYYGGTEGSDEQFF. The CDR3 DNA sequence: TGTGCCAGCAGTTACTACGGGGGAACGGAAGGAAGCGATGAGCAGTTCTTC. The chain is built from TRBV6-6 and TRBJ2-1; possible D gene TRBD2, 6 bases. V lost 1 base and J lost 8, with 21 bases in between. The CDR3 sequence is 17 residues long. CDR1 is MNHNY, CDR2 SVGAGI, per germline (reference sequence).

This clonotype was picked up many times. J is TRBJ2-5 and V is TRBV7-2; no firm D call. The germline V gene has CDR1 SGHTA and CDR2 FQGNSA. This CDR3 is 12 amino acids long. V lost 5 bases to trimming and J lost 5 bases, with 9 bases between them. The CDR3 DNA is TGTGCCAGCAGCAAAAGCAGTGAGACCCAGTACTTC. Protein product: CASSKSSETQYF.

This clonotype was counted only a few times. The chain has TRBV4-1 and TRBJ2-1; 11 bases match TRBD2. Unmatched junction bases numbered 6, after V lost 1 base and J lost 7 bases. There are 16 residues in the CDR3. Germline loops: CDR1 MGHRA, CDR2 YSYEKL. CDR3 nucleotide sequence: TGCGCCAGCAGCCAAGGGGCAACTAGCGGGAGAAATGAGCAGTTCTTC. It codes for CASSQGATSGRNEQFF.